This passage covers 18 T cell receptor beta chains from one sample sequenced in a study of blood T cell repertoires in COVID-19. Libraries were prepared by immunoSEQ multiplex PCR; TCRdb keeps only in-frame clonotypes and omits some of them. The sample includes about 360,000 clones, less than 90% seen only once; the top ten take under 8.5%. Sequenced sample: peripheral blood. These receptors were collected from a woman in her sixties or seventies with COVID-19, enrolled during active disease.

V and J are TRBV6-1 and TRBJ1-1; possible D gene TRBD1, 5 bases. V was clipped by 0 bases and J by 0 bases, with 11 bases between them. The V gene's germline CDR1 is MNHNS and CDR2 SASEGT. The CDR3 is 16 residues long. The CDR3 coding sequence is TGTGCCAGCAGTGAAGCGGGGGGTTTCATGAACACTGAAGCTTTCTTT. This sequence encodes CASSEAGGFMNTEAFF.

The chain recombines TRBV7-8 with TRBJ1-5; 8 nucleotides align to TRBD1. The CDR3 length is 17 residues. With 5 bases clipped from V and 3 bases from J, the junction kept 12 bases outside the gene matches. CDR1 is SGHVS and CDR2 is FQNEAQ in the germline V gene. The CDR3 DNA reads as TGTGCCAGCAGCGCCCGACAGGGGCGAGAATACAATCAGCCCCAGCATTTT. It codes for CASSARQGREYNQPQHF. Full variable domain (missing parts from reference TRBV7-8 and TRBJ1-5): GAGVSQSPRYKVAKRGQDVALRCDPISGHVSLFWYQQALGQGPEFLTYFQNEAQLDKSGLPSDRFFAERPEGSVSTLKIQRTQQEDSAVYLCASSARQGREYNQPQHFGDGTRLSIL.

V is TRBV9 and J is TRBJ2-1; perhaps TRBD2 as D (6 bases). V was shortened by 0 bases and J by 8 bases, with 15 bases between the two germline ends. Germline CDR1 and CDR2: SGDLS and YYNGEE. CDR3 length equals 15 residues. Written as DNA, the CDR3 is TGTGCCAGCAGCGTAGGGCGGGACCCTAGGTATGAGCAGTTCTTC. Its protein is CASSVGRDPRYEQFF.

The sample holds a few counts of this clone. The V gene is TRBV6-5, the J gene TRBJ1-2; D might be TRBD1 (6 bases). The germline V gene has CDR1 MNHEY and CDR2 SVGAGI. Trimming took 7 bases from V and 5 from J, leaving 8 bases between them. This CDR3 contains 11 residues. CDR3 protein: CASTQGYGYTF. The CDR3 region has the DNA TGTGCCAGCACCCAGGGGTATGGCTACACCTTC.

The J gene is TRBJ2-6, the V gene TRBV4-2; D possibly corresponds to TRBD1 (6 bases). Trimming stripped 3 bases from V and 1 base from J, with 10 bases between. From germline, CDR1 is LGHNA and CDR2 YNFKEQ. The CDR3 extends over 16 amino acids. The CDR3 protein is CASSQATGSGANVLTF. CDR3 in DNA: TGTGCCAGCAGCCAGGCTACAGGGTCTGGGGCCAACGTCCTGACTTTC.

This clone was seen just once. This rearrangement joins TRBV9 to TRBJ2-5, with 7 bases identical to TRBD1. Germline V lookup: CDR1 SGDLS, CDR2 YYNGEE. Trimming cost V 4 bases and J 5 bases; bases outside gene matches: 11. This CDR3 contains 15 residues. This CDR3 reads CASSSRQGMRETQYF. In nucleotides, the CDR3 is TGTGCCAGCAGCAGCCGACAGGGAATGCGCGAGACCCAGTACTTC.

This chain links TRBV9 with TRBJ1-2; D unresolved. Trimming left V 4 bases short and J 3 bases short, with 19 bases between. Germline-derived CDR1 and CDR2 are SGDLS and YYNGEE. This CDR3 has 16 residues. As DNA, the CDR3 is TGTGCCAGCAGCATTCCGCGGGAGGGAAGAGACTATGGCTACACCTTC. Its protein product is CASSIPREGRDYGYTF.

J is TRBJ2-7 and V is TRBV28; TRBD1 might be the D (5 bases). The germline V gene encodes CDR1 MDHEN and CDR2 SYDVKM. Between the trimmed V and J ends, which lost 10 bases and 7 bases, there was a span of 17 bases. CDR3 size: 12 residues. The CDR3 sequence: CATLDTQREQYF. CDR3 nucleotides: TGTGCCACCCTGGACACTCAGAGGGAGCAGTACTTC.

The V gene is TRBV11-1, the J gene TRBJ2-7; 9 bases agree with TRBD1. CDR1 is SGHAT, CDR2 FQDESV, per germline (reference sequence). This CDR3 is 15 amino acids long. Trimming cost V 5 bases and J 3 bases; bases outside gene matches: 8. The CDR3 is CASSHWTGVNYEQYF. The CDR3 nucleotides are TGTGCCAGCAGCCATTGGACAGGGGTGAACTACGAGCAGTACTTC.

The V and J genes are TRBV13 and TRBJ2-5, with a tentative D call TRBD1 (7 bases). The CDR3 runs to 14 residues. Germline CDR1 and CDR2: PRHDT and FYEKMQ (reference sequence). Trimming took off 2 bases at V and 5 bases at J, with 12 bases between the two ends. CDR3 sequence: CASSLPGGSETQYF. The CDR3 bases are TGTGCCAGCAGCTTACCAGGGGGGTCGGAGACCCAGTACTTC.

The chain couples TRBV3-1 (or the pseudogene TRBV3-2) to TRBJ2-7, with D maybe TRBD2 (6 bases). The CDR3 contains 12 residues. Between the trimmed V and J ends, which lost 5 bases and 7 bases, there was a span of 12 bases. In germline, CDR1 is LGHDT, CDR2 YNNKEL (reference sequence). The CDR3 sequence is CASSSGLPEQYF. CDR3 nucleotide sequence: TGTGCCAGCAGCTCGGGACTCCCAGAGCAGTACTTC.

The chain has TRBV11-3 and TRBJ1-2; 8 nucleotides agree with TRBD1. The CDR3 is 17 amino acids. Trimming at V came to 0 bases and at J to 1 base, leaving 7 bases not matched to a gene. CDR1 SGHNT and CDR2 YENEEA come from the germline V gene. CDR3 nucleotides: TGTGCCAGCAGCTTAGACCCCCGGACAGGGATTAACTATGGCTACACCTTC. Residues: CASSLDPRTGINYGYTF.

J is TRBJ1-5 and V is TRBV24-1; 7 bases match TRBD1. The length of the CDR3 is 17 residues. V lost 4 bases, J lost 5 bases, and 13 bases stayed unmatched. Germline V gene data show CDR1 as KGHDR and CDR2 as SFDVKD. The CDR3 nucleotides read TGTGCCACCAGTGAAGGGACAGTAGCCGCTGCGGATCAGCCCCAGCATTTT. This translates into CATSEGTVAAADQPQHF.

V is TRBV29-1 and J is TRBJ2-5, with TRBD1 identical over 7 bases. Germline V lookup: CDR1 SQVTM, CDR2 ANQGSEA. The CDR3 runs to 12 residues. The junction had 4 bases not matched to a gene; V was cut back by 6 bases and J by 3 bases. CDR3 protein: CSVGQVEETQYF. For the CDR3, the DNA is TGCAGCGTCGGACAGGTCGAAGAGACCCAGTACTTC.

This chain uses TRBV4-2 with TRBJ2-2; D is unresolved. The CDR3 has 14 amino acids. The V and J ends lost 5 bases and 2 bases respectively, with 9 bases between them. The germline gives CDR1 LGHNA, CDR2 YNFKEQ. The CDR3 sequence: CASSTRLNTGELFF. CDR3 DNA sequence: TGTGCCAGCAGCACTCGACTTAACACCGGGGAGCTGTTTTTT.

The chain couples TRBV5-5 to TRBJ1-2; D perhaps matches TRBD1 (5 bases). Germline V gene sequence: CDR1 SGHKS, CDR2 YYEKEE (reference sequence). The V end was cut by 0 bases, the J end by 5 bases, with 11 bases between. The CDR3 loop spans 14 amino acids. CDR3 sequence: CASSLGNGGYGYTF. For the CDR3, the DNA is TGTGCCAGCAGCTTGGGGAATGGGGGGTATGGCTACACCTTC.

The chain has TRBV7-2 and TRBJ2-7; no clear D gene. This CDR3 has 14 amino acids. V lost 3 bases, J lost 2 bases, and 11 bases lay in between. Germline loops: CDR1 SGHTA, CDR2 FQGNSA. CDR3 sequence: CASSLMQETYEQYF. The DNA of the CDR3 is TGTGCCAGCAGCTTGATGCAGGAAACCTACGAGCAGTACTTC.

The V call is TRBV27, the J call TRBJ1-2; D gene uncertain. The CDR3 extends over 13 amino acids. CDR1 is MNHEY, CDR2 SMNVEV, per germline (reference sequence). V was trimmed by 3 bases and J by 7 bases, leaving 12 bases between them. The CDR3 DNA is TGTGCCAGCAGTTTGGACTTCCGTAGTGGCTACACCTTC. Translation: CASSLDFRSGYTF.